The entry below describes one TCR beta chain. Antigen: not known. This specimen belongs to a study of cytotoxic CD8 clonotypes in ibrutinib-treated CLL. Study results and caveats: Public clonotypes (which were uncommon) either contracted or remained stable on treatment. Against age-matched healthy donors, baseline clonality ran higher and tracked circulating CD8+ T-cell counts.

The germline CDR1 and CDR2 sequences are SGHAT and FQNNGV. Trimming removed 5 bases from V and 5 bases from J, with 9 bases in between. This CDR3 spans 12 amino acids. Generated by immunoSEQ multiplex PCR, the TCRdb table keeps only in-frame clones and is missing some. The profile covers more than 150,000 clones, with roughly 72% appearing a single time and 10% to 15% taken by the ten largest. The chain recombines TRBV11-2 with TRBJ2-5; D remains unclear. This material consisted of PBMCs, taken after 24 months of ibrutinib treatment. The clonotype originates from a human donor with chronic lymphocytic leukemia. The CDR3 sequence: CASSPNSETQYF. DNA for the CDR3: TGTGCCAGCAGCCCCAACAGTGAGACCCAGTACTTC. Combining the CDR3 with reference TRBV11-2 and TRBJ2-5 gives the whole variable domain EAGVAQSPRYKIIEKRQSVAFWCNPISGHATLYWYQQILGQGPKLLIQFQNNGVVDDSQLPKDRFSAERLKGVDSTLKIQPAKLEDSAVYLCASSPNSETQYFGPGTRLLVL.